This T cell receptor beta chain was found in a study of radiation and T cells in renal cell carcinoma. The CDR3 length is 12 residues. The V gene's germline CDR1 is KGHSH and CDR2 LQKENI. V was clipped by 2 bases and J by 0 bases, with 2 bases between them. The data were produced by immunoSEQ multiplex PCR, yet TCRdb's version contains in-frame clones alone and is incomplete. Here the sample spans roughly 140,000 clones, roughly 89% being singletons. Sample time point: blood 2 weeks post-SBRT. Described treatment: 15 Gy SBRT to primary tumor, nephrectomy 4 weeks later. The sequences come from blood, collected from a patient whose treatment included radiotherapy and nephrectomy. The sequence was collected from a woman between 45 and 65 years old with renal cell carcinoma. The rearrangement joins TRBV18 to TRBJ2-7; D is unresolved. The CDR3 loop is CASSPNSYEQYF. Written as DNA, the CDR3 is TGTGCCAGCTCACCAAACTCCTACGAGCAGTACTTC.